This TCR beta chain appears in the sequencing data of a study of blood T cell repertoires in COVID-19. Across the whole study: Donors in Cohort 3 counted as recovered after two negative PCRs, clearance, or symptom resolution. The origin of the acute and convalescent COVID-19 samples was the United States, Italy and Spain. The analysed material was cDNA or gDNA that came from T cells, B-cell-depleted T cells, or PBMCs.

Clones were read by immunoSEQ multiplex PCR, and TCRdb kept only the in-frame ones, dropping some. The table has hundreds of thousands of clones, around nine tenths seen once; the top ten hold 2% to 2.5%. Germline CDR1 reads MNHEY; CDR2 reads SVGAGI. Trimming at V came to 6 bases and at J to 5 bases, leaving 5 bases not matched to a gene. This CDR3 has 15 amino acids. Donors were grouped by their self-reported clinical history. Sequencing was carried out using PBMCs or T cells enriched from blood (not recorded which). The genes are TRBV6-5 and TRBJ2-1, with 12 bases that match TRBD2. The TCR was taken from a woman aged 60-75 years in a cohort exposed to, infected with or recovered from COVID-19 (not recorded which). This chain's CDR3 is CASRPLAGGDNEQFF. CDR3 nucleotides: TGTGCCAGCAGACCTCTAGCGGGAGGGGACAATGAGCAGTTCTTC.